This is a list of T cell receptor beta chains from one sample in a study of cytomegalovirus exposure and HLA in healthy donors. The table came from immunoSEQ multiplex PCR; TCRdb's copy has only in-frame clones and leaves some out. The table lists 90,000 to 140,000 clones, roughly three quarters of them singletons. Sequencing input: PBMCs. The receptors here all came from a male donor in good health and CMV-seronegative. The CDR3 runs from the conserved cysteine through the conserved F or W. The D gene is left open where the match is weak. The listing skips clone size in some rows; elsewhere it reads once, few, many or a size class.

CDR3nt: TGCGCCAGCAGCTTGGATGGGCGGGGACGGTATAATGAAAAACTGTTTTTT
CDR3aa: CASSLDGRGRYNEKLFF
d_gene: -
v_gene: TRBV5-1
j_gene: TRBJ1-4
len: 17
abundance: -

CDR3nt: TGTGCCAGCAGCCTAACAGGGCCAACTAATGAAAAACTGTTTTTT
CDR3aa: CASSLTGPTNEKLFF
d_gene: -
v_gene: TRBV7-2
j_gene: TRBJ1-4
len: 15
abundance: -

CDR3nt: TGTGCCACCAGCAGATCGCCGACTAGCGGGAGCTCTGGGGCCAACGTCCTGACTTTC
CDR3aa: CATSRSPTSGSSGANVLTF
d_gene: TRBD2
v_gene: TRBV15
j_gene: TRBJ2-6
len: 19
abundance: -

CDR3nt: TGTGCCAGCAGCTTAGGCGGGAGAGGAGAGACCCAGTACTTC
CDR3aa: CASSLGGRGETQYF
d_gene: TRBD2
v_gene: TRBV11-2
j_gene: TRBJ2-5
len: 14
abundance: -

CDR3nt: TGTGCCACGTGGACAGGGGTATATTCACCCCTCCACTTT
CDR3aa: CATWTGVYSPLHF
d_gene: TRBD1
v_gene: TRBV10-3
j_gene: TRBJ1-6
len: 13
abundance: once

CDR3nt: TGTGCCAGCAGTCCCGAGGGCCCCTACAATGAGCAGTTCTTC
CDR3aa: CASSPEGPYNEQFF
d_gene: -
v_gene: TRBV7-9
j_gene: TRBJ2-1
len: 14
abundance: -

CDR3nt: TGTGCCAGCAGCGTAGAGCCCCACGGAGCTCGTGAAGCTTTCTTT
CDR3aa: CASSVEPHGAREAFF
d_gene: -
v_gene: TRBV9
j_gene: TRBJ1-1
len: 15
abundance: -

CDR3nt: TGTGCCATCACCCCCGACAGGGACTCAGGCGAGCAGTACTTC
CDR3aa: CAITPDRDSGEQYF
d_gene: -
v_gene: TRBV10-3
j_gene: TRBJ2-7
len: 14
abundance: -

CDR3nt: TGTGCCAGCGCCCAACAACAGGACTCTGGGGCCAACGTCCTGACTTTC
CDR3aa: CASAQQQDSGANVLTF
d_gene: -
v_gene: TRBV4-2
j_gene: TRBJ2-6
len: 16
abundance: -

CDR3nt: TGCGCCAGCAGCCAAGATTCGAGGAAAAACATTCAGTACTTC
CDR3aa: CASSQDSRKNIQYF
d_gene: -
v_gene: TRBV4-3
j_gene: TRBJ2-4
len: 14
abundance: -

CDR3nt: TGTGCCAGCAGCCCCCTAGCGGGAGGAGGGGAGCAGTACTTC
CDR3aa: CASSPLAGGGEQYF
d_gene: TRBD2
v_gene: TRBV6-1
j_gene: TRBJ2-7
len: 14
abundance: -